One sample yielded the 17 T cell receptor beta chains listed below, sequenced in a study of yellow fever vaccine responses in identical twins. One entry per CDR3 protein results from TCRdb running MiXCR on the RT-PCR reads. Among nearly 2,500 distinct CDR3 sequences listed, approximately 87% were seen once. Sequences were derived from T cells from blood (PBMCs), unsorted or a sorted subset (not recorded which), sampled before or after yellow fever vaccination (not recorded which). The receptor source for this set is a woman aged 18-29 years who received the yellow fever vaccine.

The chain carries TRBV29-1 and TRBJ2-3, with D tentatively TRBD1 (5 bases). This CDR3 has 10 amino acids. The germline CDR1 and CDR2 sequences are SQVTM and ANQGSEA. V lost 4 bases to trimming and J lost 8 bases, with 7 bases between them. The DNA of the CDR3 is TGCAGCGTTGTTCAGGGTACGCAGTATTTT. It yields the protein CSVVQGTQYF.

The chain joins TRBV4-2 to TRBJ1-5; 7 bases map to TRBD1. In germline, CDR1 is LGHNA, CDR2 YNFKEQ. CDR3 length equals 20 residues. The V gene end was trimmed by 0 bases and the J gene end by 0 bases; junction bases not matched to a gene: 14. CDR3 nucleotide sequence: TGTGCCAGCAGCCAAGATTCCCCCAAGGCCGGGACAGATAGCAATCAGCCCCAGCATTTT. Residues: CASSQDSPKAGTDSNQPQHF.

CDR3 amino acids: CASSAGTSAYNEQFF. The CDR3 bases are TGCGCCAGCAGCGCCGGGACTAGCGCCTACAATGAGCAGTTCTTC. V usage is TRBV5-1 and J usage is TRBJ2-1; 10 bases fit TRBD2. V was pared by 4 bases and J by 2 bases, with 3 bases of the junction left unmatched. CDR1 is SGHRS and CDR2 is YFSETQ in the germline V gene. CDR3 length equals 15 residues.

This sequence joins TRBV2 and TRBJ2-7, with 8 nucleotides matching TRBD1. Trimming at V came to 6 bases and at J to 1 base, leaving 11 bases not matched to a gene. The CDR3 length is 16 residues. Germline-derived CDR1 and CDR2 are SNHLY and FYNNEI. CDR3: CASRWRQGYWSYEQYV. In nucleotides, the CDR3 is TGTGCCAGCAGATGGAGACAGGGGTATTGGTCCTACGAGCAGTACGTC.

The chain is built from TRBV10-3 and TRBJ1-1, with D perhaps TRBD1 (5 bases). Trimming took off 4 bases at V and 3 bases at J, with 18 bases between the two ends. The CDR3 has 16 residues. Germline V gives CDR1 ENHRY, CDR2 SYGVKD. DNA of the CDR3: TGTGCCATCAGTGTCTCCTCCGGGGCGTGGGACACTGAAGCTTTCTTT. Its protein is CAISVSSGAWDTEAFF.

The table lists this clonotype with a count of one. V usage is TRBV5-1 and J usage is TRBJ2-7; 8 bases are shared with TRBD2. The CDR3 has 14 residues. The junction had 3 bases not matched to a gene; V was cut back by 2 bases and J by 2 bases. Germline CDR1 is SGHRS and CDR2 is YFSETQ. The CDR3 DNA sequence: TGCGCCAGCAGCTTCGAGCGGGAGCCCTACGAGCAGTACTTC. This codes for CASSFEREPYEQYF.

The table lists this clonotype with a count of one. This chain links TRBV11-2 with TRBJ2-1; D uncertain. The CDR3 spans 16 residues. V was shortened by 2 bases and J by 5 bases, with 16 bases between the two germline ends. Germline CDR1 SGHAT, CDR2 FQNNGV. This CDR3 is CASSLLALAENNEQFF. DNA of the CDR3: TGTGCCAGCAGCTTACTCGCATTAGCAGAGAACAATGAGCAGTTCTTC.

This clonotype was found once. The V and J genes are TRBV11-3 and TRBJ2-1, with 10 bases lining up with TRBD2. CDR3 size: 15 residues. Trimming cost V 5 bases and J 4 bases; bases outside gene matches: 5. Germline V CDR1 and CDR2: SGHNT, YENEEA. CDR3 coding DNA: TGTGCCAGCAGCGAGACTAGCGGGCATTACAATGAGCAGTTCTTC. Its protein product is CASSETSGHYNEQFF.

The rearrangement joins TRBV12-3 or TRBV12-4 to TRBJ2-2; maybe TRBD2 (7 bases). The CDR3 has 15 residues. V gave up 3 bases and J gave up 2 bases, with 10 bases separating them. CDR3 nucleotide sequence: TGTGCCAGCAGTTTTGGGGGGGCAAACACCGGGGAGCTGTTTTTT. Its protein is CASSFGGANTGELFF.

This rearrangement joins TRBV21-1 to TRBJ2-7; the table's D call of TRBD1 was not tested on the DNA. TRBV21-1 corresponds to a pseudogene. CDR3 size: 11 residues. Here the CDR3 reads CASKNRGEQYV. CDR3 coding DNA: TGTGCCAGCAAAAACAGGGGCGAGCAGTACGTC.

J is TRBJ1-5 and V is TRBV7-6; a weak D match, TRBD1 (5 bases). CDR1 and CDR2 (germline): SGHVS, FNYEAQ. V dropped 1 base and J dropped 5 bases, with 9 bases sitting between them. There are 14 residues in the CDR3. CDR3 nucleotides: TGTGCCAGCAGCTTAGTGGGGGGAGATCAGCCCCAGCATTTT. It encodes CASSLVGGDQPQHF.

The chain employs TRBV4-3 and TRBJ1-1, with a tentative D call TRBD1 (5 bases). The ends were cut back, 0 bases at V and 7 bases at J, with 12 bases in the middle. The CDR3 contains 14 residues. CDR1 and CDR2 from the germline V gene are LGHNA and YSLEER. The CDR3, as DNA: TGCGCCAGCAGCCAAGAATGGGACGAGGATGAAGCTTTCTTT. As protein: CASSQEWDEDEAFF.

This chain joins TRBV13 and TRBJ2-1; 13 nucleotides match TRBD2. Germline loops: CDR1 PRHDT, CDR2 FYEKMQ (reference sequence). V was pared by 10 bases and J by 5 bases, with 2 bases of the junction left unmatched. The CDR3 is 13 amino acids. CDR3 in amino acids: CAIGTSGNNEQFF. CDR3 nucleotide sequence: TGTGCCATTGGGACTAGCGGGAACAATGAGCAGTTCTTC.

This rearrangement joins TRBV15 to TRBJ1-2; 7 bases map to TRBD1. Germline values: CDR1 LNHNV, CDR2 YYDKDF (reference sequence). The ends lost 1 base at V and 6 bases at J; junction bases unmatched: 2. The CDR3 loop spans 13 amino acids. CDR3 nucleotide sequence: TGTGCCACCAGCAGAGGACAGGGCGATGGCTACACCTTC. This gives the protein CATSRGQGDGYTF.

This clonotype was counted once. This sequence joins TRBV6-5 and TRBJ1-1; D gene uncertain. V dropped 0 bases and J dropped 7 bases, with 9 bases sitting between them. The CDR3 covers 13 residues. CDR1 and CDR2 from the germline V gene are MNHEY and SVGAGI. CDR3 protein: CASSYSSGLEAFF. CDR3 nucleotides: TGTGCCAGCAGTTACTCGAGCGGACTTGAAGCTTTCTTT.

This clonotype was picked up a small number of times. The gene calls are TRBV10-3 and TRBJ1-1; weak D call: TRBD1 (6 bases). The CDR3 length is 13 residues. The V and J ends lost 10 bases and 1 base respectively, with 13 bases between them. In germline, CDR1 is ENHRY, CDR2 SYGVKD. The CDR3 here is CATEAGANTEAFF. CDR3 DNA: TGTGCCACCGAGGCAGGGGCGAACACTGAAGCTTTCTTT.

This chain uses TRBV10-3 with TRBJ2-7; D uncertain. In germline, CDR1 is ENHRY, CDR2 SYGVKD. V shed 7 bases and J shed 2 bases, with 12 bases lying between them. The CDR3 loop spans 13 amino acids. The CDR3 bases are TGTGCCATCACAGGTGACGTAACCTACGAGCAGTACTTC. This encodes CAITGDVTYEQYF.